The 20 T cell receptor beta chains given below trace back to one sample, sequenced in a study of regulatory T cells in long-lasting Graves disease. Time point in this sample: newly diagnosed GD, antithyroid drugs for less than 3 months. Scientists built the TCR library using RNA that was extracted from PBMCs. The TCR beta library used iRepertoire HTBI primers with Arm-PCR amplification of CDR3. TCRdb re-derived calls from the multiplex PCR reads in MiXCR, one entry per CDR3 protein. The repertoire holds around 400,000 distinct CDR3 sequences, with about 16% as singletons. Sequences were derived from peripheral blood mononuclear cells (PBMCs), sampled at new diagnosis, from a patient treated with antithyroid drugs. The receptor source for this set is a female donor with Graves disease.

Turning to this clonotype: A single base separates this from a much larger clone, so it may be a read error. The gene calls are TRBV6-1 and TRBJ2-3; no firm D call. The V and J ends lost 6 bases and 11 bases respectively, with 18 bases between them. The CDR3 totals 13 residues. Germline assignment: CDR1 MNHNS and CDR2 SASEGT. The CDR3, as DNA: TGTGCCAGCAGATCCCCGGGCGGATATATGCAGTATTTT. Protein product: CASRSPGGYMQYF.

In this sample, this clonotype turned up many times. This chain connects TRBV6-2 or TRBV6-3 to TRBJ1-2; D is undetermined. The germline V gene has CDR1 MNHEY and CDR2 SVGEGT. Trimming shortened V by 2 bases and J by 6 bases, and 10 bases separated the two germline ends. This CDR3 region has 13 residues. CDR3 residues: CASSYQAEDGYTF. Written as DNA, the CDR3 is TGTGCCAGCAGTTACCAGGCGGAGGATGGCTACACCTTC.

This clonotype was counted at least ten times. CDR3 coding DNA: TGTGCCAGCAGTTTAGCTTACTCCATACAGGGTGACACTGAAGCTTTCTTT. Its translation: CASSLAYSIQGDTEAFF. The chain has TRBV12-3 or TRBV12-4 and TRBJ1-1, with TRBD1 as a possible D gene (6 bases). There are 17 residues in the CDR3. V was cut by 0 bases and J by 3 bases, with 17 bases left in between.

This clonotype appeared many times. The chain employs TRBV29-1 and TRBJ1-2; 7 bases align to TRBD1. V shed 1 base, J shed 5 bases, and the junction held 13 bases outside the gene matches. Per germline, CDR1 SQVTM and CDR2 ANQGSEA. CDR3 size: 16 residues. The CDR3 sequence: CSVEVWTGPTPYGYTF. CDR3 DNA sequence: TGCAGCGTTGAAGTTTGGACAGGACCCACTCCTTATGGCTACACCTTC. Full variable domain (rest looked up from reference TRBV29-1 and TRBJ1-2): SAVISQKPSRDICQRGTSLTIQCQVDSQVTMMFWYRQQPGQSLTLIATANQGSEATYESGFVIDKFPISRPNLTFSTLTVSNMSPEDSSIYLCSVEVWTGPTPYGYTFGSGTRLTVV.

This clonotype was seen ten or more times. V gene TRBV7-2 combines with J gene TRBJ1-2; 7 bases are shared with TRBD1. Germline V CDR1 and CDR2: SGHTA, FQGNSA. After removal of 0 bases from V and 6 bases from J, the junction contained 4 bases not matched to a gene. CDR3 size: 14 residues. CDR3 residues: CASSLAQGGDGYTF. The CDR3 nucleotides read TGTGCCAGCAGCTTAGCGCAGGGGGGCGATGGCTACACCTTC.

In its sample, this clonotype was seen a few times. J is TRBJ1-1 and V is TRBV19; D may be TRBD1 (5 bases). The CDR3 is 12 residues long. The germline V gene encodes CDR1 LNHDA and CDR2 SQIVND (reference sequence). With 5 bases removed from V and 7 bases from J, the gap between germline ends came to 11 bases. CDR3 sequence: CASSALQVEAFF. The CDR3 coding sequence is TGTGCCAGTAGTGCCTTACAGGTTGAAGCTTTCTTT. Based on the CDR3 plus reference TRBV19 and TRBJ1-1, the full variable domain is DGGITQSPKYLFRKEGQNVTLSCEQNLNHDAMYWYRQDPGQGLRLIYYSQIVNDFQKGDIAEGYSVSREKKESFPLTVTSAQKNPTAFYLCASSALQVEAFFGQGTRLTVV.

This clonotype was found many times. Here the CDR3 reads CASSQNPGTGAYEQYF. The CDR3, as DNA: TGCGCCAGCAGCCAAAACCCCGGGACAGGAGCCTACGAGCAGTACTTC. The rearrangement links TRBV4-1 to TRBJ2-7; the match to TRBD1 covers 8 bases. Germline lookup yields CDR1 MGHRA and CDR2 YSYEKL. The CDR3 is made up of 16 amino acids. Unmatched junction bases numbered 8, after V lost 2 bases and J lost 2 bases.

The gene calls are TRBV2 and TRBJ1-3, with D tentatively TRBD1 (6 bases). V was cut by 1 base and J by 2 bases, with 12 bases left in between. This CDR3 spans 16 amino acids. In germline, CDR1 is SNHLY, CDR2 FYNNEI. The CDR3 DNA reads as TGTGCCAGCAGTGAAGTAGGGGGGCTCGCTGGAAACACCATATATTTT. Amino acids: CASSEVGGLAGNTIYF.

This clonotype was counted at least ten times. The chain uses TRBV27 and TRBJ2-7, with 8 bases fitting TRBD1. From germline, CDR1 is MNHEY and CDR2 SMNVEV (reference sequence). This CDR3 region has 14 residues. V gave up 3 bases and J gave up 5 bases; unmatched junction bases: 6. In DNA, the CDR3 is TGTGCCAGCAGTTTCGCGGGACAGGTCCACGAGCAGTACTTC. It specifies CASSFAGQVHEQYF.

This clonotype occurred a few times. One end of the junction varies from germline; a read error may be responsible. The CDR3: CSATPERNEASF. CDR3 coding DNA: TGCAGTGCTACCCCAGAAAGGAATGAAGCTTCCTTT. This chain joins TRBV20-1 and TRBJ1-1; D call uncertain. The CDR3 has 12 residues. CDR1 and CDR2 from the germline V gene are DFQATT and SNEGSKA (reference sequence).

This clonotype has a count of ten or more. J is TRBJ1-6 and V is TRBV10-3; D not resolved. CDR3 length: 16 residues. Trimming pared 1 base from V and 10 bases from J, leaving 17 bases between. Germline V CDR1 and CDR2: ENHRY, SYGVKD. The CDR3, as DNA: TGTGCCATCAGTGAGTTTCCTACCCGACGGGAATCACCCCTCCACTTT. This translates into CAISEFPTRRESPLHF.

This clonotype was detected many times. CDR3 sequence reads: CASSVGSGTSTDTQYF. The CDR3 coding sequence is TGTGCCAGCAGCGTAGGGAGCGGAACTAGCACAGATACGCAGTATTTT. V usage is TRBV9 and J usage is TRBJ2-3, with D possibly matching TRBD2 (5 bases). Germline V lookup: CDR1 SGDLS, CDR2 YYNGEE. This CDR3 has 16 residues. V lost 0 bases, J lost 0 bases, and 11 bases lay in between.

Here the CDR3 DNA reads TGTGCCAGCAGCTTAACGCGCTCGCCCAATGAGCAGTTCTTC. Amino acid sequence: CASSLTRSPNEQFF. This chain connects TRBV7-3 to TRBJ2-1; D is undetermined. V gave up 0 bases and J gave up 6 bases, with 9 bases separating them. This CDR3 is 14 amino acids long. Germline V gene lookup returns CDR1 SGHTA and CDR2 FQGTGA.

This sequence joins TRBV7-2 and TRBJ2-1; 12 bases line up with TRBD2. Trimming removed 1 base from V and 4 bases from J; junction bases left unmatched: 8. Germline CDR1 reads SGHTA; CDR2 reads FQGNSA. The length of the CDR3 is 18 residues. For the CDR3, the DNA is TGTGCCAGCAGCTTAGTCATGCTAGCGGGAGGGACTTACAATGAGCAGTTCTTC. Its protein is CASSLVMLAGGTYNEQFF.

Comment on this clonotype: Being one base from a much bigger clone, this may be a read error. DNA of the CDR3: TGTGCCAGCAGTCAGTTGCCCGCGACAGGCAATAGCAATCAGCCCCAGCATTTT. This sequence encodes CASSQLPATGNSNQPQHF. The chain carries TRBV6-2 or TRBV6-3 and TRBJ1-5, with a weak D call TRBD1 (6 bases). The CDR3 runs to 18 residues. Germline CDR1 is MNHEY and CDR2 is SVGEGT. Deletions cut 5 bases from V and 0 bases from J, with 20 bases between.

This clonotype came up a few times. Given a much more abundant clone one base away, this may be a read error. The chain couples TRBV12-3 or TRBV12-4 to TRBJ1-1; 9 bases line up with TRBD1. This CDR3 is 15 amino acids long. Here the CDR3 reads CACSPGTGMSTEAFF. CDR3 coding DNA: TGTGCCTGCAGTCCTGGGACAGGGATGTCTACTGAAGCTTTCTTT.

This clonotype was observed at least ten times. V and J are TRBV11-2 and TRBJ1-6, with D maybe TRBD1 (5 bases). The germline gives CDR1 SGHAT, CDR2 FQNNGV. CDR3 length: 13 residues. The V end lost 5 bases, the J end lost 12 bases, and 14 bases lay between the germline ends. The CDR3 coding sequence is TGTGCCAGCAGCCAGGGAGGTGAGCAACCCCTCCACTTT. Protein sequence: CASSQGGEQPLHF.

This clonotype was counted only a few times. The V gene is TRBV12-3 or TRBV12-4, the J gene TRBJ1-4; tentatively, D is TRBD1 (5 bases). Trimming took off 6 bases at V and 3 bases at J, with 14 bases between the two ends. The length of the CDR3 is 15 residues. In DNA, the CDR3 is TGTGCCAGCAGAAAACTAGACAGTTCTAATGAAAAACTGTTTTTT. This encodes CASRKLDSSNEKLFF.

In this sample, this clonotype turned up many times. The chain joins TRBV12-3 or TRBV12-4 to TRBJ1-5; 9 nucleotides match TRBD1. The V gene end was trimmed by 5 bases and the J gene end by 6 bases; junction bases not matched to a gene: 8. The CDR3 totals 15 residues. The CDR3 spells CASSPGTGQGQPQHF. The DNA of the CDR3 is TGTGCCAGCAGTCCCGGGACAGGGCAGGGTCAGCCCCAGCATTTT.

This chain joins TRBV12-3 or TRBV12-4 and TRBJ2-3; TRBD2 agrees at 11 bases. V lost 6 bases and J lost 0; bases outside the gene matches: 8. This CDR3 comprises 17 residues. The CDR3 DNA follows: TGTGCCAGCAGCCGCCGTAGCGGGGGGGCCAGCACAGATACGCAGTATTTT. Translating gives CASSRRSGGASTDTQYF.